Here is one T cell receptor beta chain with its context. These data originate in a study of blood T cell repertoires in COVID-19. Study information: The United States, Italy and Spain supplied acute and convalescent COVID-19 samples. PBMCs, B-cell-depleted T cells, or T cells were the source of the cDNA or gDNA that made up the material.

CDR3 length: 14 amino acids. V was trimmed by 0 bases and J by 6 bases, leaving 12 bases between them. Germline loops: CDR1 SGHKS, CDR2 YYEKEE (reference sequence). Original processing notes: It was from reference gene primer amplification that nucleated cell counts were estimated. Method: immunoSEQ multiplex PCR; TCRdb's copy keeps in-frame clones and lacks some. V and J calls plus clone size are reproduced from that table; the DNA served to infer D and trimming. The sample has tens of thousands of clones, around 89% seen once; the top ten hold 1.6%. The specimen was peripheral blood. The TCR comes from a man aged 55-75 years with acute or convalescent COVID-19. The chain employs TRBV5-5 and TRBJ1-2; tentatively, D is TRBD1 (5 bases). Written as DNA, the CDR3 is TGTGCCAGCAGCTTGGCTACAGGAATCAATGGCTACACCTTC. Amino acids: CASSLATGINGYTF.